The sequence of this T cell receptor beta chain was determined in a study of glioma-infiltrating T cells. Amplification of TCR alpha and beta CDR3 regions from RNA used iRepertoire nested multiplex PCR. Input was 100-400 ng of tissue mRNA or PBMC total RNA. From the multiplex PCR reads, TCRdb called clonotypes with MiXCR, one entry per CDR3 protein. In the table there are roughly 200,000 distinct CDR3 sequences, approximately 40% of which are singletons. This clonotype was counted ten times or more. The sample was glioma tissue, nonneoplastic brain tissue, or PBMCs (not recorded which). The receptor comes from a human donor with low-grade glioma or glioblastoma, undergoing nonglioma brain surgery, or in good health (not recorded which).

DNA of the CDR3: TGTGCCAGCAGTGGGACAGGACGAGAGACCCAGTACTTC. Translation: CASSGTGRETQYF. The chain uses TRBV28 and TRBJ2-5, with 8 bases fitting TRBD1. This CDR3 spans 13 amino acids. Looked up from germline, CDR1 is MDHEN and CDR2 is SYDVKM. Trimming removed 5 bases from V and 4 bases from J; junction bases left unmatched: 3. Using reference TRBV28 and TRBJ2-5 for the parts outside the CDR3, the full variable domain is DVKVTQSSRYLVKRTGEKVFLECVQDMDHENMFWYRQDPGLGLRLIYFSYDVKMKEKGDIPEGYSVSREKKERFSLILESASTNQTSMYLCASSGTGRETQYFGPGTRLLVL.